The 27 T cell receptor beta chains reported below all come from one sample, sequenced in a study of blood T cell repertoires in COVID-19. The protocol was immunoSEQ multiplex PCR, while the TCRdb copy is restricted to in-frame clones and leaves out a portion. The sample contains more than 200,000 clones, about 90% of which appear only once. Sample: PBMCs or T cells enriched from blood (not recorded which). Receptors were obtained from a young woman who had been exposed to COVID-19.

The chain is built from TRBV19 and TRBJ1-1; TRBD1 aligns across 9 bases. J lost 3 bases, V lost 5 bases, and 7 bases had no gene match. CDR1 is LNHDA and CDR2 is SQIVND in the germline V gene (reference sequence). The CDR3 is 15 residues long. CDR3 nucleotides: TGTGCCAGTAGTCCAGGGACAGGGAAATACACTGAAGCTTTCTTT. Residues: CASSPGTGKYTEAFF.

The chain uses TRBV9 and TRBJ2-7; 8 bases fit TRBD2. The length of the CDR3 is 14 residues. CDR1 is SGDLS, CDR2 YYNGEE, per germline. V dropped 0 bases and J dropped 3; count of bases not matched to a gene: 2. In DNA form, the CDR3 reads TGTGCCAGCAGCGTAGGGCTAGCGGGCTACGAGCAGTACTTC. It codes for CASSVGLAGYEQYF.

The gene calls are TRBV5-1 and TRBJ2-1; TRBD2 agrees at 13 bases. Germline lookup yields CDR1 SGHRS and CDR2 YFSETQ. V lost 4 bases, J lost 10 bases, and 5 bases stayed unmatched. This CDR3 is 14 amino acids long. CDR3 sequence (DNA): TGCGCCAGCAGCCAAGGACTAGCGGGAGCCGAGCAGTTCTTC. Protein: CASSQGLAGAEQFF.

This clone has a single count. This rearrangement joins TRBV6-6 to TRBJ2-1, with 7 bases matching TRBD1. Losses at the gene ends were 0 bases for V and 6 bases for J; bases not matched to a gene: 2. CDR1 is MNHNY and CDR2 is SVGAGI in the germline V gene (reference sequence). There are 14 residues in the CDR3. The CDR3 loop reads CASSYSPGGNEQFF. CDR3 in DNA: TGTGCCAGCAGTTACTCGCCAGGGGGCAATGAGCAGTTCTTC.

This clone was seen only a few times. The chain couples TRBV10-3 to TRBJ2-7; 10 bases align to TRBD2. The CDR3 totals 16 residues. V gave up 2 bases and J gave up 3 bases; unmatched junction bases: 7. In germline, CDR1 is ENHRY, CDR2 SYGVKD. This CDR3 reads CAISEESSGSSYEQYF. CDR3 in DNA: TGTGCCATCAGTGAGGAGTCTAGCGGGAGTAGCTACGAGCAGTACTTC.

This chain joins TRBV15 and TRBJ2-1; the match to TRBD2 covers 15 bases. This CDR3 contains 15 residues. Germline CDR1 is LNHNV and CDR2 is YYDKDF (reference sequence). The V segment lost 3 bases and the J segment 8 bases; nucleotides outside the gene matches: 2. CDR3 loop: CATSSGLAGGDEQFF. DNA for the CDR3: TGTGCCACCAGCAGCGGACTAGCGGGAGGGGATGAGCAGTTCTTC.

The chain links TRBV4-2 to TRBJ2-2; D possibly corresponds to TRBD1 (6 bases). Germline assignment: CDR1 LGHNA and CDR2 YNFKEQ. The V and J ends lost 4 bases and 0 bases respectively, with 12 bases between them. The CDR3 consists of 16 residues. The CDR3: CASSPLGTPNTGELFF. DNA for the CDR3: TGTGCCAGCAGCCCACTCGGGACACCGAACACCGGGGAGCTGTTTTTT.

V gene TRBV5-1 combines with J gene TRBJ2-1; TRBD2 matches at 9 bases. The V segment lost 5 bases and the J segment 0 bases; nucleotides outside the gene matches: 3. The CDR3 runs to 15 residues. CDR1 is SGHRS and CDR2 is YFSETQ in the germline V gene. CDR3 DNA: TGCGCCAGCAGTTATAGCGGGAGCTCCTACAATGAGCAGTTCTTC. Residues: CASSYSGSSYNEQFF.

This clone has only one observation. J is TRBJ2-2 and V is TRBV7-8; D uncertain. Trimming removed 3 bases from V and 1 base from J, with 3 bases in between. CDR1 is SGHVS, CDR2 FQNEAQ, per germline. CDR3 size: 13 residues. For the CDR3, the DNA is TGTGCCAGCAGCTTTAGGAACACCGGGGAGCTGTTTTTT. It yields the protein CASSFRNTGELFF.

This clone was counted a few times. The chain couples TRBV6-5 to TRBJ1-4, with D possibly matching TRBD1 (6 bases). This CDR3 has 15 amino acids. Trimming took off 7 bases at V and 8 bases at J, with 20 bases between the two ends. Germline V gene lookup returns CDR1 MNHEY and CDR2 SVGAGI. This chain's CDR3 is CASTSSMGGGEKLFF. In DNA form, the CDR3 reads TGTGCCAGCACCTCGAGCATGGGAGGGGGAGAAAAACTGTTTTTT.

J is TRBJ2-1 and V is TRBV5-1, with TRBD1 matching 8 bases. The CDR3 is 14 residues long. The trim removed 2 bases at V and 7 bases at J, leaving 5 bases unmatched. Germline CDR1 SGHRS, CDR2 YFSETQ. Here the CDR3 DNA reads TGCGCCAGCAGCTTCAGGGGGCAGGGGAATGAGCAGTTCTTC. It translates to CASSFRGQGNEQFF.

The chain is built from TRBV27 and TRBJ2-1; 12 bases match TRBD2. This CDR3 is 17 amino acids long. Germline V lookup: CDR1 MNHEY, CDR2 SMNVEV (reference sequence). V dropped 2 bases and J dropped 6; count of bases not matched to a gene: 8. In nucleotides, the CDR3 is TGTGCCAGCAGTTTACTAGGGGGACTAGCGGGTTCCAATGAGCAGTTCTTC. Its translation: CASSLLGGLAGSNEQFF.

The rearrangement links TRBV19 to TRBJ2-7, with D perhaps matching TRBD2 (5 bases). This CDR3 contains 13 residues. Germline assignment: CDR1 LNHDA and CDR2 SQIVND (reference sequence). V lost 5 bases and J lost 3, with 11 bases in between. CDR3 in DNA: TGTGCCAGTAGTCCAGGACTGAACTACGAGCAGTACTTC. It translates to CASSPGLNYEQYF.

The rearrangement links TRBV2 to TRBJ1-2; D might be TRBD1 (5 bases). The ends were cut back, 4 bases at V and 7 bases at J, with 16 bases in the middle. This CDR3 is built from 14 residues. Germline-derived CDR1 and CDR2 are SNHLY and FYNNEI. The CDR3 DNA sequence: TGTGCCAGCAGTGTAAGACAGAACTCCCTTGGCTACACCTTC. This sequence encodes CASSVRQNSLGYTF.

The genes are TRBV12-3 or TRBV12-4 and TRBJ1-2; no clear D. V lost 4 bases, J lost 4 bases, and 10 bases lay in between. This CDR3 spans 13 amino acids. CDR3 region: CASSSPLPYGYTF. The CDR3 DNA sequence: TGTGCCAGCAGTTCCCCTCTACCCTATGGCTACACCTTC.

The chain has TRBV5-1 and TRBJ2-7; D gene unclear. This CDR3 is 15 amino acids long. Trimming took off 0 bases at V and 2 bases at J, with 12 bases between the two ends. Germline CDR1 is SGHRS and CDR2 is YFSETQ. In DNA form, the CDR3 reads TGCGCCAGCAGCTTGGATTCCGGGTCCACCTACGAGCAGTACTTC. Encoded protein: CASSLDSGSTYEQYF.

The chain combines TRBV6-1 with TRBJ2-7, with TRBD1 matching 9 bases. Germline V gives CDR1 MNHNS, CDR2 SASEGT. Trimming took 3 bases from V and 4 from J; bases not matched to a gene: 4. This CDR3 contains 14 residues. CDR3 amino acids: CASSEGGQGYEQYF. The CDR3 nucleotides are TGTGCCAGCAGTGAGGGGGGACAGGGTTACGAGCAGTACTTC.

The chain is built from TRBV19 and TRBJ2-7, with D uncertain. Germline CDR1 LNHDA, CDR2 SQIVND (reference sequence). This CDR3 region has 13 residues. V was trimmed by 7 bases and J by 3 bases, leaving 13 bases between them. CDR3 loop: CASKNGPNYEQYF. CDR3 coding DNA: TGTGCCAGTAAGAATGGGCCGAACTACGAGCAGTACTTC.

V is TRBV19 and J is TRBJ2-7; no clear D. CDR1 is LNHDA, CDR2 SQIVND, per germline (reference sequence). The CDR3 is made up of 12 amino acids. V was cut by 3 bases and J by 4 bases, with 7 bases left in between. The CDR3, as DNA: TGTGCCAGTAGTATCCACGGGTACGAGCAGTACTTC. Amino acid sequence: CASSIHGYEQYF.

V is TRBV15 and J is TRBJ1-2, with 7 bases that match TRBD1. Trimming cost V 3 bases and J 1 base; bases outside gene matches: 2. This CDR3 spans 14 amino acids. Germline V gene data show CDR1 as LNHNV and CDR2 as YYDKDF (reference sequence). The CDR3 here is CATSRGQLNYGYTF. The CDR3 bases are TGTGCCACCAGCAGGGGACAGCTTAACTATGGCTACACCTTC.

This clone showed up just once. The V call is TRBV5-4, the J call TRBJ2-7, with 8 positions matching TRBD2. Germline values: CDR1 SGHNT, CDR2 YYREEE (reference sequence). The J segment lost 6 bases and the V segment lost 3 bases, leaving 8 bases of the junction unmatched. The CDR3 extends over 14 amino acids. CDR3 DNA: TGTGCCAGCAGCTATGGGTCGGGGGGGACCGAGCAGTACTTC. It translates to CASSYGSGGTEQYF.

V usage is TRBV5-1 and J usage is TRBJ2-3, with D maybe TRBD1 (5 bases). This CDR3 has 12 amino acids. Trimming pared 9 bases from V and 2 bases from J, leaving 10 bases between. From germline, CDR1 is SGHRS and CDR2 YFSETQ. The CDR3 spells CATSRDTDTQYF. In DNA, the CDR3 is TGCGCCACCTCCAGGGACACAGATACGCAGTATTTT.

The chain links TRBV11-2 to TRBJ1-1, with a weak D call TRBD1 (5 bases). V was trimmed by 1 base and J by 5 bases, leaving 14 bases between them. Germline assignment: CDR1 SGHAT and CDR2 FQNNGV. The CDR3 covers 15 residues. CDR3 sequence (DNA): TGTGCCAGCAGCTTAGTCTTAGGGGTTCGAACTGAAGCTTTCTTT. It encodes CASSLVLGVRTEAFF.

V is TRBV27 and J is TRBJ1-1; the match to TRBD1 covers 7 bases. The CDR3 is made up of 13 amino acids. Losses at the gene ends were 6 bases for V and 4 bases for J; bases not matched to a gene: 5. Germline lookup yields CDR1 MNHEY and CDR2 SMNVEV (reference sequence). CDR3 nucleotides: TGTGCCAGCAGGTGGACAGGAAGCACTGAAGCTTTCTTT. Encoded protein: CASRWTGSTEAFF.

The chain recombines TRBV5-1 with TRBJ2-1; 7 positions agree with TRBD2. This CDR3 region has 14 residues. V was clipped by 3 bases and J by 7 bases; unmatched bases: 7. Germline CDR1 and CDR2: SGHRS and YFSETQ. The CDR3 region is CASSYGGGQNEQFF. The CDR3 nucleotides read TGCGCCAGCAGCTACGGGGGAGGGCAGAATGAGCAGTTCTTC.

V and J are TRBV29-1 and TRBJ1-1; no clear D gene. This CDR3 has 10 residues. Germline V lookup: CDR1 SQVTM, CDR2 ANQGSEA. Trimming shortened V by 7 bases and J by 6 bases, and 9 bases separated the two germline ends. The CDR3 DNA follows: TGCAGCGGCGGGATGGCTGAAGCTTTCTTT. Translation gives CSGGMAEAFF. Drawing the rest from reference TRBV29-1 and TRBJ1-1, the complete variable domain is SAVISQKPSRDICQRGTSLTIQCQVDSQVTMMFWYRQQPGQSLTLIATANQGSEATYESGFVIDKFPISRPNLTFSTLTVSNMSPEDSSIYLCSGGMAEAFFGQGTRLTVV.

This chain uses TRBV2 with TRBJ2-7; unclear D gene. Trimming left V 9 bases short and J 5 bases short, with 8 bases between. Germline V lookup: CDR1 SNHLY, CDR2 FYNNEI. This CDR3 contains 10 residues. CDR3 nucleotides: TGTGCCAGTGGCCCCCACGAGCAGTACTTC. The encoded protein is CASGPHEQYF.